A selection of T cell receptor beta chains follows, all from one sample in a study of post-analysis software for immune sequencing data. TCRdb re-called the PCR reads through MiXCR, storing one row per CDR3 protein. The table lists 750,000 to 900,000 distinct CDR3 sequences, 35% to 55% of them singletons, with approximately 5% in the top ten. The sequenced sample was blood. The receptors stem from a girl aged 10 to 17 with multiple sclerosis. Each CDR3 is given with its conserved first and last residue. A D gene is named only where the DNA matches it firmly. Only part of the rows carry a size: once, few, many, or a class if the clone is expanded.

V: TRBV2
D: NA
size: NA
J: TRBJ2-7
DNA: TGTGCCAGCAGTCGACAGGTAGAGCAGTACTTC
CDR3: CASSRQVEQYF

V: TRBV20-1
D: NA
size: NA
J: TRBJ2-7
DNA: TGCAGTGCTAGTGTCGGCGGGAACCCCTCCTACGAGCAGTACTTC
CDR3: CSASVGGNPSYEQYF

V: TRBV20-1
D: TRBD2
size: NA
J: TRBJ2-3
DNA: TGCAGTGCCATCACTAGCGGCAGGGATACGCAGTATTTT
CDR3: CSAITSGRDTQYF

V: TRBV20-1
D: TRBD2
size: NA
J: TRBJ2-1
DNA: TGCAGTGCTAGAGATCCCGGTAGCGGGTACAATGAGCAGTTCTTC
CDR3: CSARDPGSGYNEQFF

V: TRBV27
D: NA
size: NA
J: TRBJ2-7
DNA: TGTGCCGGCAGGGGCAGACCCTACGAGCAGTACTTC
CDR3: CAGRGRPYEQYF

V: TRBV28
D: NA
size: NA
J: TRBJ2-1
DNA: TGTGCCAGCAGATCAAACTCCCTGGAAGGACTCACCGATTTGGATGAGCAGTTCTTC
CDR3: CASRSNSLEGLTDLDEQFF

V: TRBV20-1
D: NA
size: NA
J: TRBJ2-5
DNA: TGCAGTTCTATAAAGCCCGGGGAGACCCAGTACTTC
CDR3: CSSIKPGETQYF

V: TRBV5-1
D: NA
size: NA
J: TRBJ2-3
DNA: TGCGCCAGCAGCTCCCTCGGGACCCTTAGCACAGATACGCAGTATTTT
CDR3: CASSSLGTLSTDTQYF

V: TRBV7-9
D: TRBD2
size: NA
J: TRBJ2-3
DNA: TGTGCCAGCAGCTCAGGACTAGCGGGAGGTCTTGCAGATACGCAGTATTTT
CDR3: CASSSGLAGGLADTQYF

V: TRBV12-3/TRBV12-4
D: NA
size: many
J: TRBJ1-2
DNA: TGTGCCAGCAGGCCGGGGTCGGGGAACTATGGCTACACCTTC
CDR3: CASRPGSGNYGYTF

V: TRBV7-6
D: NA
size: few
J: TRBJ2-1
DNA: TGTGCCAGCAGCCCCCGGTTAGGTATCCCGTTCTTC
CDR3: CASSPRLGIPFF

V: TRBV12-3/TRBV12-4
D: NA
size: NA
J: TRBJ2-1
DNA: TGTGCCAGCAGTTTAAAGGGGCTGGGTGAGCAGTTCTTC
CDR3: CASSLKGLGEQFF

V: TRBV2
D: NA
size: once
J: TRBJ2-7
DNA: TGTGCCAGCAGTAGCGCTACCTCTATGGGGGGCCAGTACTTC
CDR3: CASSSATSMGGQYF

V: TRBV7-2
D: TRBD1
size: NA
J: TRBJ2-4
DNA: TGTGCCAGCAGCTTACGGACAGGGGGCGGAAACATTCAGTACTTC
CDR3: CASSLRTGGGNIQYF

V: TRBV27
D: NA
size: NA
J: TRBJ2-4
DNA: TGTGCCAGCAGTTTAGCCGGGGGTGGGGTTCACATTCAGTACTTC
CDR3: CASSLAGGGVHIQYF